These T cell receptor beta chains were read from a single sample in a study of cytomegalovirus exposure and HLA in healthy donors. Sequencing used immunoSEQ multiplex PCR; TCRdb keeps in-frame clones, though not all of them. Altogether approximately 110,000 clones are present, around 69% being singletons, with the ten largest covering 6.5% to 9%. Source material: PBMCs. All receptors come from a middle-aged woman in good health and CMV-seropositive. Each CDR3 is given with its conserved first and last residue. A D gene is named only where the DNA matches it firmly. Clone size is not always given. Where it is, it says once, few, many or a class for expanded clones.

>-|TRBJ1-1|-|TRBV4-3
TGCGCCAGCAGCCAAGATCTTCGGAGGATGAACACTGAAGCTTTCTTT
CASSQDLRRMNTEAFF
>-|TRBJ2-7|-|TRBV9
TGTGCCAGCAGCGGGAAGGACAGTCGTGTGTACGAGCAGTACTTC
CASSGKDSRVYEQYF
>-|TRBJ1-6|-|TRBV11-3
TGTGCCAGCAGCCTGGGGGACATCGGTTCACCCCTCCACTTT
CASSLGDIGSPLHF
>-|TRBJ2-7|-|TRBV9
TGTGCCAGCAGCGTAGGCCAACAGACAGTTTCCGAGCAGTACTTC
CASSVGQQTVSEQYF
>-|TRBJ1-4|-|TRBV4-1
TGCGCCAGCAGCCAAGGACAGCATAATGAAAAACTGTTTTTT
CASSQGQHNEKLFF
>TRBD1|TRBJ1-5|-|TRBV11-2
TGTGCCAGCAGCTTGGACAGGGGCGGGAATCAGCCCCAGCATTTT
CASSLDRGGNQPQHF
>-|TRBJ2-2|-|TRBV9
TGTGCCAGCAGCGTAGTTGGCGGCTCCACCGGGGAGCTGTTTTTT
CASSVVGGSTGELFF
>TRBD2|TRBJ2-5|-|TRBV27
TGTGCCAGCAGTTTGGGGGGGACGCCCCAAGAGACCCAGTACTTC
CASSLGGTPQETQYF
>-|TRBJ2-2|-|TRBV29-1
TGCAGCGTTAGGGAGAGTACCGGGGAGCTGTTTTTT
CSVRESTGELFF
>TRBD1|TRBJ2-1|many|TRBV7-9
TGTGCCAGCAGCTTACCGGGACAGGGGTACAATGAGCAGTTCTTC
CASSLPGQGYNEQFF
>-|TRBJ1-3|-|TRBV6-7
TGTGCCAGCCCCAGGATCTCTGGAAACACCATATATTTT
CASPRISGNTIYF
>TRBD1|TRBJ1-2|few|TRBV2
TGTGCCAGCAGGACAGGGGACTATGGCTACACCTTC
CASRTGDYGYTF
>-|TRBJ1-3|-|TRBV4-3
TGCGCCAGCAGCCAAGAATTATCGGGGTTATATGGAAACACCATATATTTT
CASSQELSGLYGNTIYF
>-|TRBJ1-1|few|TRBV6-5
TGTGCCAGCAGTCCCACAGGTGGGATTGAAGCTTTCTTT
CASSPTGGIEAFF
>-|TRBJ1-2|few|TRBV5-1
TGCGCCAGCAGCGTAGCCGGAGGAAACTATGGCTACACCTTC
CASSVAGGNYGYTF
>-|TRBJ2-3|-|TRBV9
TGTGCCAGCAGCGCAGCAGAGGCCACAGATACGCAGTATTTT
CASSAAEATDTQYF
>-|TRBJ1-1|-|TRBV9
TGTGCCAGCAGCGTAGTGGAGCGGAACACTGAAGCTTTCTTT
CASSVVERNTEAFF
>-|TRBJ1-2|-|TRBV6-4
TGTGCCAGCAGGACGGAGGGAAGAAACTATGGCTACACCTTC
CASRTEGRNYGYTF
>TRBD2|TRBJ2-4|few|TRBV28
TGTGCCAGCAGTTTGGGCGGGGGGGCCTCCAAAAACATTCAGTACTTC
CASSLGGGASKNIQYF
>TRBD1|TRBJ1-1|-|TRBV7-2
TGTGCCAGCAGCTTTTCAGGGGGCCAGATGAACACTGAAGCTTTCTTT
CASSFSGGQMNTEAFF
>-|TRBJ2-2|-|TRBV7-9
TGTGCCAGCAGCCCTATCCCGGACTGGGAGAACACCGGGGAGCTGTTTTTT
CASSPIPDWENTGELFF
>TRBD1|TRBJ1-2|few|TRBV7-9
TGTGCCAGCCTCCGGCTGGGCAGGGGGCTTTATGGCTACACCTTC
CASLRLGRGLYGYTF
>TRBD1|TRBJ1-1|-|TRBV11-1
TGTGCCAGCAGCTTAGGGGACAGCCCGAACACTGAAGCTTTCTTT
CASSLGDSPNTEAFF
>-|TRBJ1-2|-|TRBV9
TGTGCCAGCAGCGAGAGTGGGAGCTATGGCTACACCTTC
CASSESGSYGYTF
>TRBD1|TRBJ2-7|-|TRBV7-7
TGTGCTAGCAGTCCCGGACAGGGGGCCTACGAGCAGTACTTC
CASSPGQGAYEQYF
>TRBD1|TRBJ2-2|few|TRBV2
TGTGCCAGCATCGGGACAGGGAGGACCGGGGAGCTGTTTTTT
CASIGTGRTGELFF
>TRBD2|TRBJ2-7|-|TRBV4-1
TGCGCCAGCAGCCAGGGCCTTAGCGGGGGGCTTTCCTACGAGCAGTACTTC
CASSQGLSGGLSYEQYF
>-|TRBJ1-4|-|TRBV19
TGTGCCAGTAGTATAGAGGCAGCTAATGAAAAACTGTTTTTT
CASSIEAANEKLFF
>TRBD1|TRBJ1-1|few|TRBV5-1
TGCGCCAGCAGCTGGGACAGACCTCCCGGAGAGGCTTTCTTT
CASSWDRPPGEAFF
>TRBD1|TRBJ2-7|-|TRBV20-1
TGCAGTGCTGGGACAGGGGGAAAAGGCAGCTTC
CSAGTGGKGSF
>-|TRBJ2-3|few|TRBV7-2
TGTGCCAGCAGCCTACAGGGTCCAGATACGCAGTATTTT
CASSLQGPDTQYF
>TRBD2|TRBJ2-5|few|TRBV4-2
TGTGCCAGCAGCCATGTACCCAAACGACTAGCGGGGGGCCAAGAGACCCAGTACTTC
CASSHVPKRLAGGQETQYF